This T cell receptor (beta chain) was found in a study of identical twins. MiXCR, run by TCRdb on the 5' RACE reads, gives a single entry per CDR3 protein. The sample yields hundreds of thousands of distinct CDR3 sequences, over 5% seen once. The CDR3 runs 15 residues. The trim removed 1 base at V and 2 bases at J, leaving 5 bases unmatched. Germline CDR1 is DFQATT and CDR2 is SNEGSKA (reference sequence). This clonotype showed up just a few times. This TCR came from a man aged 18 to 35 in good health. The chain employs TRBV20-1 and TRBJ2-7; 10 bases agree with TRBD2. Input material: naive T cells sorted from blood. CDR3 residues: CSARVGSGRTYEQYF. As DNA, the CDR3 is TGCAGTGCTAGAGTCGGTAGCGGGAGGACCTACGAGCAGTACTTC.